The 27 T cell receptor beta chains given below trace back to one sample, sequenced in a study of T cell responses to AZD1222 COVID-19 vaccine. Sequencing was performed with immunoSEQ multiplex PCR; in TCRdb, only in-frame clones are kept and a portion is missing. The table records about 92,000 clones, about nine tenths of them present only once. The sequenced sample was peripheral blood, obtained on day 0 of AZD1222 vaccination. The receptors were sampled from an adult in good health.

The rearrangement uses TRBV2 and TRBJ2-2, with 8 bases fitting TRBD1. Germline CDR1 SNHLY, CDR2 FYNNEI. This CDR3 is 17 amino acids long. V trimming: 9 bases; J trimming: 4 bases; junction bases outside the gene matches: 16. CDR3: CASRRGTGDLSTGELFF. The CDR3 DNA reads TGTGCCAGTCGTAGGGGGACAGGCGATTTGAGCACCGGGGAGCTGTTTTTT. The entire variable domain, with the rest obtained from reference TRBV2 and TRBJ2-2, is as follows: EPEVTQTPSHQVTQMGQEVILRCVPISNHLYFYWYRQILGQKVEFLVSFYNNEISEKSEIFDDQFSVERPDGSNFTLKIRSTKLEDSAMYFCASRRGTGDLSTGELFFGEGSRLTVL.

The CDR3, as DNA: TGTGCCTGGAGTAGGGCCGCCACTGGTCGCGGGAGGCCTGAGCAGTTCTTC. It specifies CAWSRAATGRGRPEQFF. This chain links TRBV30 with TRBJ2-1; 8 bases align to TRBD2. CDR1 and CDR2 (germline): GTSNPN, SVGIG (reference sequence). J lost 9 bases, V lost 2 bases, and 18 bases had no gene match. The CDR3 has 17 residues.

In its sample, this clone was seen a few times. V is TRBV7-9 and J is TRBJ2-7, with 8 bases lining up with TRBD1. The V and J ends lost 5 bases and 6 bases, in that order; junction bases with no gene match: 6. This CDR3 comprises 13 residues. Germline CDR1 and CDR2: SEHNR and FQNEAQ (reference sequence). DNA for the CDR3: TGTGCCAGCAGCACCGCGGACAGGGCCGAGCAGTACTTC. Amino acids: CASSTADRAEQYF.

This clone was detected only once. The CDR3 loop reads CASSYTDAGGETQYF. CDR3 in DNA: TGTGCCAGCAGTTACACGGACGCTGGGGGAGAGACCCAGTACTTC. The rearrangement uses TRBV6-5 and TRBJ2-5; D possibly matches TRBD1 or TRBD2 (5 bases each). Trimming took 2 bases from V and 4 from J, leaving 14 bases between them. The CDR3 consists of 15 residues. Germline V CDR1 and CDR2: MNHEY, SVGAGI.

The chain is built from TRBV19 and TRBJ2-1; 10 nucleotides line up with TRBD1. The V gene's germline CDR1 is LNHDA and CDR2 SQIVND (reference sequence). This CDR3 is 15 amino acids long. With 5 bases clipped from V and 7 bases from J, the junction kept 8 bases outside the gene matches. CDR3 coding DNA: TGTGCCAGTAGTCCTCCGGGACAGGGGATAAATGAGCAGTTCTTC. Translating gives CASSPPGQGINEQFF. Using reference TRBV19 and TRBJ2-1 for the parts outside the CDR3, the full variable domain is DGGITQSPKYLFRKEGQNVTLSCEQNLNHDAMYWYRQDPGQGLRLIYYSQIVNDFQKGDIAEGYSVSREKKESFPLTVTSAQKNPTAFYLCASSPPGQGINEQFFGPGTRLTVL.

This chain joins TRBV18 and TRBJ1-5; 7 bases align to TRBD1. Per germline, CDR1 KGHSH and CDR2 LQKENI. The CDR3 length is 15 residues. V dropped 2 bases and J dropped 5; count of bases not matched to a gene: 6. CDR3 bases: TGTGCCAGCTCACCAAGAGGAGACAGGGATCAGCCCCAGCATTTT. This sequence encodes CASSPRGDRDQPQHF. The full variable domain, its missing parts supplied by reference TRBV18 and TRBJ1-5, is NAGVMQNPRHLVRRRGQEARLRCSPMKGHSHVYWYRQLPEEGLKFMVYLQKENIIDESGMPKERFSAEFPKEGPSILRIQQVVRGDSAAYFCASSPRGDRDQPQHFGDGTRLSIL.

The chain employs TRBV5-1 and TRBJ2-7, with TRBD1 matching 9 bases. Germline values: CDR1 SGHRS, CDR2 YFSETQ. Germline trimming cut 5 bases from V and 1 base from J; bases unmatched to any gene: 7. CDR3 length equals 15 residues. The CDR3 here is CASSWGGTGSYEQYF. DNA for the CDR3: TGCGCCAGCAGTTGGGGGGGGACAGGGTCCTACGAGCAGTACTTC.

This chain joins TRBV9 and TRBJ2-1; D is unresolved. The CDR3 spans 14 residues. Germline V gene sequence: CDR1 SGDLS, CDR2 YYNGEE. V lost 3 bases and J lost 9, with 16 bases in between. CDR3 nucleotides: TGTGCCAGCAGCGGCCCTCTAGAGCCAAGTGAGCAGTTCTTC. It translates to CASSGPLEPSEQFF.

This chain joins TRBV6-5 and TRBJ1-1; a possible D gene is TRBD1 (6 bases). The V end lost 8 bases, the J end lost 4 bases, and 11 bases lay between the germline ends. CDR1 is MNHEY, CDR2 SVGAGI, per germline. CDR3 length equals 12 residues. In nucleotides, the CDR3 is TGTGCCAGCCTAGGACAGTTCACTGAAGCTTTCTTT. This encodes CASLGQFTEAFF.

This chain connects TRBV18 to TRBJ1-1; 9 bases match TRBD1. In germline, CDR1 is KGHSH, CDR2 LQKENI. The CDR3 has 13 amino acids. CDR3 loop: CASTGGLDTEAFF. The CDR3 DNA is TGTGCATCGACAGGGGGTCTGGACACTGAAGCTTTCTTT. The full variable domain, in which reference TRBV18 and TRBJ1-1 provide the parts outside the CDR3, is NAGVMQNPRHLVRRRGQEARLRCSPMKGHSHVYWYRQLPEEGLKFMVYLQKENIIDESGMPKERFSAEFPKEGPSILRIQQVVRGDSAAYFCASTGGLDTEAFFGQGTRLTVV.

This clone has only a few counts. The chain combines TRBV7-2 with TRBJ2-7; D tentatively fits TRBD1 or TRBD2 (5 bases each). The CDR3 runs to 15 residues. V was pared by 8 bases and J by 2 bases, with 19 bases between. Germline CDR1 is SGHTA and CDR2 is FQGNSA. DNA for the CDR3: TGTGCCAGCTCGTCTCGAGGGGCCGAGGCCTACGAGCAGTACTTC. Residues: CASSSRGAEAYEQYF.

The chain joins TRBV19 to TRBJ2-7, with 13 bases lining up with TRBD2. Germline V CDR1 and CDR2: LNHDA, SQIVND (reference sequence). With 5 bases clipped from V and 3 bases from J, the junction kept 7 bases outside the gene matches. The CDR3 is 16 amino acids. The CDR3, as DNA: TGTGCCAGTAGTCTTGGACTAGCGGGAGAAGGCTACGAGCAGTACTTC. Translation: CASSLGLAGEGYEQYF.

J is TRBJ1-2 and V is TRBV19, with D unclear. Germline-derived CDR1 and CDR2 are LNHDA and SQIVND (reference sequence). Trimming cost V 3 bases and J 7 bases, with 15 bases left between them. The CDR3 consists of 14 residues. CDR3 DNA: TGTGCCAGTAGTATTCCTTTGGAGGCCGCTGGCTACACCTTC. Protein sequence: CASSIPLEAAGYTF.

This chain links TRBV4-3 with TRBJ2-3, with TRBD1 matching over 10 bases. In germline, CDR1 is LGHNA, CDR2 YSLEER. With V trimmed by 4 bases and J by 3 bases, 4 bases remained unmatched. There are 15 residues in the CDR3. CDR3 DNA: TGCGCCAGCAGCCCGACAGGGGGCAGGACAGATACGCAGTATTTT. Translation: CASSPTGGRTDTQYF.

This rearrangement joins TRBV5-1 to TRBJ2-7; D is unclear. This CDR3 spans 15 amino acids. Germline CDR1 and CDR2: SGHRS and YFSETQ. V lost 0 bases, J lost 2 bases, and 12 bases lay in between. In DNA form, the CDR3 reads TGCGCCAGCAGCTTGGGGTGGGATTACCCCTACGAGCAGTACTTC. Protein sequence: CASSLGWDYPYEQYF.

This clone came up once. The CDR3 region has the DNA TGTGCCAGCAGTTTGGAGAGCGCGGGAAACTACGGGCAGCAGTACTTC. It encodes CASSLESAGNYGQQYF. V usage is TRBV28 and J usage is TRBJ2-7; D perhaps matches TRBD2 (6 bases). The CDR3 is 16 residues long. The germline V gene has CDR1 MDHEN and CDR2 SYDVKM. Trimming cost V 3 bases and J 8 bases, with 23 bases left between them.

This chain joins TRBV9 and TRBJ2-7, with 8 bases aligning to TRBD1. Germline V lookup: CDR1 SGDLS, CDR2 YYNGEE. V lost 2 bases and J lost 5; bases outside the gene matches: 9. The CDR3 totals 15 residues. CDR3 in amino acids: CASSVGTGISHEQYF. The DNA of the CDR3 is TGTGCCAGCAGCGTCGGGACAGGTATAAGCCACGAGCAGTACTTC. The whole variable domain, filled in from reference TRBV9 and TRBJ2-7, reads DSGVTQTPKHLITATGQRVTLRCSPRSGDLSVYWYQQSLDQGLQFLIQYYNGEERAKGNILERFSAQQFPDLHSELNLSSLELGDSALYFCASSVGTGISHEQYFGPGTRLTVT.

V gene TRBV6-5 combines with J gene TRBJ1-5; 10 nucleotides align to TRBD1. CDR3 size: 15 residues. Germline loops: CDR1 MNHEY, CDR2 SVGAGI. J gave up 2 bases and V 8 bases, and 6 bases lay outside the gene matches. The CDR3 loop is CASDSGTGGNQPQHF. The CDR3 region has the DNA TGTGCCAGCGACTCCGGGACAGGGGGCAATCAGCCCCAGCATTTT.

This CDR3 reads CASTLGSGGRELFF. In nucleotides, the CDR3 is TGTGCCAGCACCCTTGGGTCGGGAGGGAGGGAGCTGTTTTTT. V gene TRBV28 combines with J gene TRBJ2-2; 8 positions agree with TRBD2. CDR1 and CDR2 (germline): MDHEN, SYDVKM. The CDR3 sequence is 14 residues long. Germline trimming cut 7 bases from V and 9 bases from J; bases unmatched to any gene: 10.

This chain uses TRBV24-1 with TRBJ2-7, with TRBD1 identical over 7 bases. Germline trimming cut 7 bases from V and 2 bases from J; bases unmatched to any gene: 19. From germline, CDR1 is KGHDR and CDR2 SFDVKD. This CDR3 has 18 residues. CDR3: CATSGGNRGNGITYEQYF. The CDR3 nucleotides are TGTGCCACCAGCGGCGGCAACAGGGGAAACGGAATAACCTACGAGCAGTACTTC.

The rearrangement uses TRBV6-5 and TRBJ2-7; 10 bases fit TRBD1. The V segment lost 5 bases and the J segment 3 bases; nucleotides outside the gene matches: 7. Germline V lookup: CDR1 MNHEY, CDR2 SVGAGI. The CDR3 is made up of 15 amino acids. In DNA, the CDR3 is TGTGCCAGCAGTCCCCCCGGGACAGGGGACTACGAGCAGTACTTC. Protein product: CASSPPGTGDYEQYF.

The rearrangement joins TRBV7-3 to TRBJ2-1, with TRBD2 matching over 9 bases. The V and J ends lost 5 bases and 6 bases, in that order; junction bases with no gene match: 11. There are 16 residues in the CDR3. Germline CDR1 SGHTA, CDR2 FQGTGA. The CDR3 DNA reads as TGTGCCAGCAGCCGGTTAGCGGGAGACCTTGCCAATGAGCAGTTCTTC. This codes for CASSRLAGDLANEQFF.

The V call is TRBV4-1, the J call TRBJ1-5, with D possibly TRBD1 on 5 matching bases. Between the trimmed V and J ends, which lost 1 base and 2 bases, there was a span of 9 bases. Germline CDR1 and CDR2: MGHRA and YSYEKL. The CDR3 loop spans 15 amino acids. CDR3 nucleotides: TGCGCCAGCAGCCAAGGCGAGACAGGCAATCAGCCCCAGCATTTT. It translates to CASSQGETGNQPQHF.

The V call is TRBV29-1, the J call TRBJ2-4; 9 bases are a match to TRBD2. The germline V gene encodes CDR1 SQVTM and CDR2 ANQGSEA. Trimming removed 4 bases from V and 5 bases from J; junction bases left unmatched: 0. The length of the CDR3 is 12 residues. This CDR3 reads CSVGTSENIQYF. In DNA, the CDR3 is TGCAGCGTTGGGACTAGCGAAAACATTCAGTACTTC.

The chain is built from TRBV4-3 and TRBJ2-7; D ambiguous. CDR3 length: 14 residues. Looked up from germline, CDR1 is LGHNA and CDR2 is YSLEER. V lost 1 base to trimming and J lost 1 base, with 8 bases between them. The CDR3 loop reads CASSQGAQSYEQYF. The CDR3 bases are TGCGCCAGCAGCCAAGGCGCACAATCCTACGAGCAGTACTTC.

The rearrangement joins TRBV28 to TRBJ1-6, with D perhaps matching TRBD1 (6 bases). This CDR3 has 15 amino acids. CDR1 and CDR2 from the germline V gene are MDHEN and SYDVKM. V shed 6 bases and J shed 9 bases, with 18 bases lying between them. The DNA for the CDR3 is TGTGCCAGCAGCGCCTGGGGGCAGGGCGGTTCACCCCTCCACTTT. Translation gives CASSAWGQGGSPLHF.

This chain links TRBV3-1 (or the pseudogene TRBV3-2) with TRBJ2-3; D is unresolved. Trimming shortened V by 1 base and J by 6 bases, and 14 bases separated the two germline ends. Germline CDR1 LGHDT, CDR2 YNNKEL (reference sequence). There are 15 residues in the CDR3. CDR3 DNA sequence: TGTGCCAGCAGCCAAGGTGGGCCATTCGGGGATACGCAGTATTTT. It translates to CASSQGGPFGDTQYF.